This T cell receptor (beta chain) was found in a study of blood T cell repertoires in COVID-19 (dated by TCRdb to the early 2020s). Context from the whole study: The collaborator samples originated in the United States, Italy and Spain and spanned the acute and convalescent phases of COVID-19. The prospective study material was composed of cDNA or gDNA derived from T cells, B-cell-depleted T cells, or PBMCs. Subjects who had been exposed to COVID-19, were actively infected with it, or had recovered from it provided the deeply sampled blood TCRbeta repertoires that made up the dataset. A freely available public database, intended as a resource for researchers studying the immune response to SARS-CoV-2, is where the repertoires were released. The samples were drawn from the first 160 participants of the ongoing ImmuneRACE study and from 950 to 1,500 subjects provided by 6 global collaborators. The sample metadata nearly always contained a de-identified subject ID, COVID-19 status, age in years and sex. Where available, HLA class I and class II types were taken from metadata supplied by the sample provider and were not determined by assay-based typing. General conclusions and limits of the study: The amount of clinical and demographic metadata varied by source and participant and was provided uncurated.

As for this clone: Its antigen is unknown. Base qualities are not at hand, and no much larger clone is one base apart.

Relative to germline, V is 4 bases shorter and J is 0 bases shorter, with 17 bases between their ends. From the germline V gene, CDR1 is SGHRS and CDR2 is YFSETQ. Including cysteine and phenylalanine, the CDR3 has 18 amino acids. Solely the CDR3 DNA is kept, with 54 bases framed from the first base. The collaborating institutions used their own protocols to collect whole blood in K2EDTA tubes. Collaborator samples were shipped for TCRbeta analysis as frozen whole blood, isolated PBMCs, or DNA extracted from either sample type. TCRbeta CDR3 regions were amplified from genomic DNA using the immunoSEQ Assay, a bias-controlled multiplex PCR. The original methods were these. Nucleated cell counts per sample were estimated from amplification of reference gene primers within the assay. To quantify the absolute abundance of each unique TCRbeta CDR3 rearrangement, sequence reads were collapsed and filtered. For each sample, productive Simpson clonality was calculated as the square root of Simpson's diversity index across productive rearrangements. TCRdb stores this immuneACCESS table with in-frame sequences only. Part of the clones is absent; in the studies checked, under half of the shortfall reflects unresolved V genes, and no reason is known for the rest. That table supplies the V and J calls and clone size; D and trimming were determined from the DNA. This sample comprises some 190,000 clones, around 85% of them detected only once. The top ten constitute more than 3% of the sample.

Sequenced material: peripheral blood. This TCR came from a man in his 60s with acute or convalescent COVID-19. Recombination linked TRBV5-1 to TRBJ2-6; no D gene call is confident. The sequenced DNA: TGCGCCAGCAGCCGGCACGGAGCCTCAGTCTCTGGGGCCAACGTCCTGACTTTC. Protein translation: CASSRHGASVSGANVLTF.